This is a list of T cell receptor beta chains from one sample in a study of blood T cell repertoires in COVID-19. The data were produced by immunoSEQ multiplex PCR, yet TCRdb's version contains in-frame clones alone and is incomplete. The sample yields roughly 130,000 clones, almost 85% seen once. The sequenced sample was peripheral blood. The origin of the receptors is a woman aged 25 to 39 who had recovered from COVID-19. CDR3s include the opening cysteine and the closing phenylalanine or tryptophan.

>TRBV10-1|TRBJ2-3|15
CASSDSRRATDTQYF
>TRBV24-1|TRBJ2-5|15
CATSPSGGPKETQYF
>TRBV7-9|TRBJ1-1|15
CASSLVTGNGTEAFF
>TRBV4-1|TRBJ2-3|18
CASSQDLIAGGLADTQYF
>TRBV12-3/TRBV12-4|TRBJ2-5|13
CASSQDRGETQYF
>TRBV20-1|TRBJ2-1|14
CSASSGGGSNEQFF
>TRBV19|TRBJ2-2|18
CASSTSGLAGGGTGELFF
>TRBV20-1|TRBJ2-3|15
CSASTLAGGPDTQYF
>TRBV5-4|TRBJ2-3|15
CASRGGQDRTDTQYF
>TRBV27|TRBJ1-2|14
CASSPPGQAHGYTF
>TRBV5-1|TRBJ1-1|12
CASSLLDNEAFF
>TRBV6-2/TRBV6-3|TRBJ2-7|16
CASSYPRTSGSDEQYF
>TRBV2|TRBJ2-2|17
CASIGGGGQLNTGELFF
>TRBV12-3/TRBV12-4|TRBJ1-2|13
CASSFNTNYGYTF
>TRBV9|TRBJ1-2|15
CASSVGLLGEGGYTF
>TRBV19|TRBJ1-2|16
CASSPATGAPVRGYTF
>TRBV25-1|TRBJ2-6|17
CASSSTGAHSGANVLTF
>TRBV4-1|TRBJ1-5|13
CASSQEEVQPQHF
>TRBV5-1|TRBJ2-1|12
CASSLQVGEQFF
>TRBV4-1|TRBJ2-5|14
CASSPLLAWETQYF
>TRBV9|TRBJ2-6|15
CASSAWSSGANVLTF
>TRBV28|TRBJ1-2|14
CASRRGGALYGYTF
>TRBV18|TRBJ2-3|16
CASGDSGGAPGDTQYF
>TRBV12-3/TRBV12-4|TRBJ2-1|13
CASSFRQSGEQFF
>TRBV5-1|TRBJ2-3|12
CASSRQADTQYF
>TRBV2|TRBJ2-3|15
CASSEPSASTDTQYF
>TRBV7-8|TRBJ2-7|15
CASSLRDRGPYEQYF
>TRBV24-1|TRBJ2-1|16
CATSDPSGGHTNEQFF
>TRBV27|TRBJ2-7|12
CASGQAAYEQYF
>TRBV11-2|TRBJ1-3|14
CASSLQGGGNTIYF
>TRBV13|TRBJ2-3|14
CASSRLENPDTQYF
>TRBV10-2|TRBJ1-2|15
CASSERLLESLGYTF
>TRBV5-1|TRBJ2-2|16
CASSPGLNANTGELFF
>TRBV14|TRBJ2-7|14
CASSPYRGPYEQYF
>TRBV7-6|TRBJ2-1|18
CASSFLTSGGAPYNEQFF
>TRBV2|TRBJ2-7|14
CASSEQGESYEQYF
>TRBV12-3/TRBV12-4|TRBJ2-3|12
CASSFGLAEQYF
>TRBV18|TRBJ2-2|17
CASSPRANRGEAGELFF
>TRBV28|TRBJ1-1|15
CASSDRGVMNTEAFF